Listed below are T cell receptor beta chains from one sample, sequenced in a study of technical replicates of blood from a handful of donors. Sequencing was performed with immunoSEQ multiplex PCR; in TCRdb, only in-frame clones are kept and a portion is missing. This table has under 85,000 clones, 85% to 95% appearing once. The sequenced sample consisted of T cells isolated from PBMCs. Receptor source: a human donor in good health. Each CDR3 is given with its conserved first and last residue. The D gene is left open where the match is weak. Not every row has a clone size; where given, it reads once, few, many or a size class.

V,length,size,D,J,CDR3,DNA
TRBV4-1,16,once,TRBD2,TRBJ2-2,CASSQVSGVYTGELFF,TGCGCCAGCAGCCAGGTTAGCGGGGTATACACCGGGGAGCTGTTTTTT
TRBV19,13,NA,NA,TRBJ1-1,CASRRGSNTEAFF,TGTGCCAGTAGGAGAGGGAGTAACACTGAAGCTTTCTTT
TRBV11-2,15,NA,NA,TRBJ1-4,CASSLAGVGREKLFF,TGTGCCAGCAGCTTAGCGGGGGTGGGTAGGGAAAAACTGTTTTTT
TRBV7-7,15,NA,TRBD2,TRBJ2-2,CASSPGLAGAGELFF,TGTGCTAGCAGCCCGGGACTAGCGGGGGCCGGGGAGCTGTTTTTT
TRBV7-9,15,NA,TRBD1,TRBJ1-2,CASSLEGGGIYGYTF,TGTGCCAGCAGCTTAGAAGGGGGCGGCATCTATGGCTACACCTTC
TRBV11-2,15,NA,TRBD1,TRBJ2-7,CASSLEWDRIYEQYF,TGTGCCAGCAGCCTGGAATGGGACAGGATCTACGAGCAGTACTTC
TRBV4-2,17,NA,TRBD1,TRBJ2-1,CASSQEGAGGWYNEQFF,TGTGCCAGCAGCCAAGAGGGGGCAGGGGGCTGGTACAATGAGCAGTTCTTC
TRBV29-1,13,NA,NA,TRBJ1-2,CSVGSRTQYGYTF,TGCAGCGTTGGATCCCGGACTCAATATGGCTACACCTTC
TRBV19,14,NA,NA,TRBJ2-5,CASSSTVTEETQYF,TGTGCCAGCTCCTCGACAGTCACCGAAGAGACCCAGTACTTC
TRBV19,14,NA,TRBD1,TRBJ1-2,CASSIGQGAYGYTF,TGTGCCAGTAGTATCGGACAGGGGGCTTATGGCTACACCTTC
TRBV18,16,NA,NA,TRBJ2-2,CASSPVQAQNTGELFF,TGTGCCAGCTCACCGGTCCAGGCTCAGAACACCGGGGAGCTGTTTTTT
TRBV5-6,13,NA,NA,TRBJ1-5,CASSSGVNQPQHF,TGTGCCAGCAGCTCAGGGGTCAATCAGCCCCAGCATTTT
TRBV18,16,NA,TRBD2,TRBJ2-3,CASSPTTGLVTDTQYF,TGTGCCAGCTCACCGACAACGGGACTAGTTACAGATACGCAGTATTTT
TRBV5-1,14,NA,TRBD1,TRBJ1-1,CASSWGDREAEAFF,TGCGCCAGCAGCTGGGGAGACAGGGAGGCTGAAGCTTTCTTT
TRBV10-1,13,NA,NA,TRBJ2-7,CASGPEHRYEQYF,TGCGCCAGTGGGCCTGAACACCGGTACGAGCAGTACTTC
TRBV5-4,19,NA,TRBD2,TRBJ2-4,CASSSAGGAGGRAKNIQYF,TGTGCCAGCAGCTCCGCCGGGGGAGCGGGGGGGAGGGCCAAAAACATTCAGTACTTC
TRBV18,14,NA,TRBD1,TRBJ1-2,CASSPGQDYYGYTF,TGTGCCAGCTCACCGGGACAGGACTACTATGGCTACACCTTC
TRBV18,18,NA,TRBD2,TRBJ2-7,CASSHAGTSGRAGYEQYF,TGTGCCAGCTCGCATGCCGGGACTAGCGGGAGAGCGGGCTACGAGCAGTACTTC
TRBV5-6,14,NA,TRBD1,TRBJ2-5,CASSLAAGGETQYF,TGTGCCAGCAGCTTGGCCGCAGGGGGAGAGACCCAGTACTTC
TRBV30,15,NA,NA,TRBJ1-1,CAWSAVLRVDTEAFF,TGTGCCTGGAGTGCTGTTCTGAGGGTGGATACTGAAGCTTTCTTT
TRBV2,15,NA,NA,TRBJ2-2,CASSLMGARDGELFF,TGTGCCAGCAGCTTGATGGGGGCCCGGGACGGGGAGCTGTTTTTT
TRBV19,14,NA,TRBD1,TRBJ1-1,CASSKTGGVTEAFF,TGTGCCAGTAGTAAGACAGGGGGAGTCACTGAAGCTTTCTTT
TRBV28,13,NA,NA,TRBJ1-5,CASENFGNQPQHF,TGTGCCAGCGAGAACTTTGGCAATCAGCCCCAGCATTTT
TRBV6-1,15,NA,TRBD1,TRBJ2-1,CASSEVHRGINEQFF,TGTGCCAGCAGTGAAGTGCACAGGGGGATCAATGAGCAGTTCTTC
TRBV12-5,16,NA,NA,TRBJ2-2,CASGLSLAPRTGELFF,TGTGCTAGTGGTTTGAGTCTAGCACCACGAACCGGGGAGCTGTTTTTT
TRBV4-1,14,NA,TRBD1,TRBJ2-7,CASSIQGATGEQYF,TGCGCCAGCAGTATACAGGGGGCGACGGGAGAGCAGTACTTC
TRBV2,12,NA,NA,TRBJ2-3,CASSEQIDTQYF,TGTGCCAGCAGTGAACAGATAGATACGCAGTATTTT
TRBV10-1,16,NA,TRBD1,TRBJ2-7,CASSKGARGISYEQYF,TGCGCCAGCTCCAAGGGGGCCAGGGGGATCTCCTACGAGCAGTACTTC
TRBV27,13,NA,NA,TRBJ1-2,CASSGGVSYGYTF,TGTGCCAGCAGCGGGGGGGTCTCCTATGGCTACACCTTC
TRBV25-1,16,NA,NA,TRBJ2-1,CASSDASGGINNEQFF,TGTGCCAGCAGTGACGCGTCAGGTGGAATTAACAATGAGCAGTTCTTC
TRBV6-5,14,NA,TRBD1,TRBJ1-2,CASSAGTGEQGYTF,TGTGCCAGCTCTGCGGGGACAGGGGAACAGGGCTACACCTTC
TRBV6-5,14,NA,TRBD1,TRBJ1-2,CASSPWDSGSGYTF,TGTGCCAGCAGTCCCTGGGACAGTGGAAGTGGCTACACCTTC
TRBV27,16,NA,TRBD2,TRBJ2-7,CASSFKLAGPPYEQYF,TGTGCCAGCAGTTTTAAACTAGCGGGCCCACCCTACGAGCAGTACTTC
TRBV5-6,15,NA,NA,TRBJ1-5,CASSLMGASNQPQHF,TGTGCCAGCAGCTTGATGGGGGCGAGCAATCAGCCCCAGCATTTT
TRBV19,18,NA,TRBD2,TRBJ2-2,CASSIEGTSKGATGELFF,TGTGCCAGTAGTATAGAAGGGACTAGTAAAGGGGCCACCGGGGAGCTGTTTTTT
TRBV6-5,13,NA,NA,TRBJ2-7,CASSYGTSYEQYF,TGTGCCAGCAGTTATGGCACCTCCTACGAGCAGTACTTC
TRBV5-1,13,few,NA,TRBJ2-7,CASSIAFSYEQYF,TGCGCCAGCAGCATAGCTTTTTCCTACGAGCAGTACTTC
TRBV4-2,15,NA,TRBD2,TRBJ2-1,CASSPYEREANEQFF,TGTGCCAGCAGCCCCTACGAGCGGGAGGCCAATGAGCAGTTCTTC
TRBV5-4,13,once,NA,TRBJ1-5,CASSLAHDQSQHF,TGTGCCAGCAGCTTGGCTCATGATCAGTCCCAGCATTTT
TRBV6-1,14,NA,NA,TRBJ1-2,CASSDVWREGGYTF,TGTGCCAGCAGTGATGTGTGGAGGGAGGGTGGCTACACCTTC